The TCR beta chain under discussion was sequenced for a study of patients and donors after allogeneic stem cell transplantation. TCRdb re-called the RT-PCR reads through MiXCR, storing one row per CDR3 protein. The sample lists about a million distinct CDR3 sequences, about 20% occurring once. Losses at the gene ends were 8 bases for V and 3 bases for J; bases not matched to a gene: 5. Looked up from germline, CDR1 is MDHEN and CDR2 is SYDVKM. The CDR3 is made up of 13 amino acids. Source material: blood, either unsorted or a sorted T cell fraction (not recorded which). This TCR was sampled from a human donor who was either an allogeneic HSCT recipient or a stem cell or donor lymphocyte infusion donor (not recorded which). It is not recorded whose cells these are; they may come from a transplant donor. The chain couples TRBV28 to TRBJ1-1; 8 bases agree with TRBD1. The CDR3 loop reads CASSGGADTEAFF. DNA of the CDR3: TGTGCCAGCTCAGGGGGCGCGGACACTGAAGCTTTCTTT.